This TCR beta chain was identified in a study of human CD4 T cells and Enterobacteriaceae. Whole-study results and caveats: Ex vivo clonotype reactivity was inferred only by sequence matching. Specific clonotypes appeared less expanded ex vivo than cross-reactive ones.

All CD4+ cells other than CD45RA+CCR7+CD95- naive cells were sorted as memory, over 95% pure. Healthy donors' blood was sourced from blood donation centers in Switzerland. Measured with immunoSEQ multiplex PCR; TCRdb has only the in-frame clones, and not every one. This table has roughly 30,000 clones, almost 85% appearing once. CDR3 length: 14 residues. V lost 6 bases to trimming and J lost 3 bases, with 12 bases between them. Germline CDR1 is MDHEN and CDR2 is SYDVKM. Of note for this clone: Its antigen is unknown.

The sequencing sample was made of memory CD4+ T cells from blood. This rearrangement joins TRBV28 to TRBJ2-1; perhaps TRBD2 as D (5 bases). The receptor's source is a human donor in good health. The DNA of the CDR3 is TGTGCCAGCAGCTTGTTACGGGACTACAATGAGCAGTTCTTC. Its translation is CASSLLRDYNEQFF. The full variable domain, in which reference TRBV28 and TRBJ2-1 provide the parts outside the CDR3, is DVKVTQSSRYLVKRTGEKVFLECVQDMDHENMFWYRQDPGLGLRLIYFSYDVKMKEKGDIPEGYSVSREKKERFSLILESASTNQTSMYLCASSLLRDYNEQFFGPGTRLTVL.